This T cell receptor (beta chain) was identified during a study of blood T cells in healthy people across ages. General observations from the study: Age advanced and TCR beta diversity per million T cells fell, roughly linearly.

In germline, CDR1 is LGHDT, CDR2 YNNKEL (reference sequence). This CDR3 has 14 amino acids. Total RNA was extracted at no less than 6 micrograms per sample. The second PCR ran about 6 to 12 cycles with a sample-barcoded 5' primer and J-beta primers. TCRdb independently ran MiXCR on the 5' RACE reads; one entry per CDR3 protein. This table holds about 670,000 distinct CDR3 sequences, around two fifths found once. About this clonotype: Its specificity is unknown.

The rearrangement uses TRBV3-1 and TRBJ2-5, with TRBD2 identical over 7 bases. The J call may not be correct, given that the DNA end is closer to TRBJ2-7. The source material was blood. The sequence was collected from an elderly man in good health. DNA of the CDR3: TGTGCCAGCAGCCCGTCCGCGGGAGTTCACGAGCAGTACTTC. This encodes CASSPSAGVHEQYF.